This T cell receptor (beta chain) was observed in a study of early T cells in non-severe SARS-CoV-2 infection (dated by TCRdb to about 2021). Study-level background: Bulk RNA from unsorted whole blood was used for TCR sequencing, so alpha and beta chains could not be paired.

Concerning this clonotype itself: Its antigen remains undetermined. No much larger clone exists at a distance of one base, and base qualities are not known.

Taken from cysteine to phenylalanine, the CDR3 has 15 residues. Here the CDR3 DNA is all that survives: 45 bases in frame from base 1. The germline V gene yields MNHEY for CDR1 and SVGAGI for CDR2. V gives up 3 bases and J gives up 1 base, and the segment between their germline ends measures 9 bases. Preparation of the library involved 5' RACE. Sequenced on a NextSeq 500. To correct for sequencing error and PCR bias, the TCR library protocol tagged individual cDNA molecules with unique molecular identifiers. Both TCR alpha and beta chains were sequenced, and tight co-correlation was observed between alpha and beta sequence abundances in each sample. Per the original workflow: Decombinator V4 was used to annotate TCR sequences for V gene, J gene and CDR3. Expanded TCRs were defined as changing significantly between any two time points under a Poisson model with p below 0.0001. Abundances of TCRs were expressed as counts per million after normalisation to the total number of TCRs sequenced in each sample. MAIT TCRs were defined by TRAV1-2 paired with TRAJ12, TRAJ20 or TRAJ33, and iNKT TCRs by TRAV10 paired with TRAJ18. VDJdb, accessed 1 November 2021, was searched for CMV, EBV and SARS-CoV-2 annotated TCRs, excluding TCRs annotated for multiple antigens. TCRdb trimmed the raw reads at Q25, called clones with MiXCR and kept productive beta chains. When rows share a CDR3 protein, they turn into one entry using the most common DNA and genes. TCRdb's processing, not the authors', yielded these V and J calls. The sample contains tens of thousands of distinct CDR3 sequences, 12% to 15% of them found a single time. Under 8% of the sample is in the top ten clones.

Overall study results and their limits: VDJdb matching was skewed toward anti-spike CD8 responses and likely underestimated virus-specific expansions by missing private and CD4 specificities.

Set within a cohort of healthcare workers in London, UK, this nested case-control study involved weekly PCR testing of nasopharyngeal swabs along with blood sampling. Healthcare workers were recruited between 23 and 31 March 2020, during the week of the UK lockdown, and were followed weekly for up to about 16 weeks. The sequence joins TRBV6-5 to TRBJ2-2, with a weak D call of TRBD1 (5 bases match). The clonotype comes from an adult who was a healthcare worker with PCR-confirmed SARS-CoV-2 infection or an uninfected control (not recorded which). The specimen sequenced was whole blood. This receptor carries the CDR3 CASSYRQLNTGELFF. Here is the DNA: TGTGCCAGCAGTTATAGACAGCTGAACACCGGGGAGCTGTTTTTT.